Below are 17 T cell receptor beta chains sequenced from a single sample in a study of blood T cell repertoires in COVID-19. Data came from immunoSEQ multiplex PCR; TCRdb stores just in-frame clones and leaves some out. Among 65,000 to 90,000 clones listed, around 77% were seen once. The sample was peripheral blood. The receptors derive from a man in his 70s with active or convalescent COVID-19.

The V and J genes are TRBV7-9 and TRBJ2-5, with 10 bases identical to TRBD2. Germline assignment: CDR1 SEHNR and CDR2 FQNEAQ (reference sequence). V shed 3 bases and J 7 bases; nucleotides not matched to a gene: 8. CDR3 size: 15 residues. CDR3 residues: CASSLRRTSGGTQYF. Written as DNA, the CDR3 is TGTGCCAGCAGCTTGCGTCGGACTAGCGGTGGGACCCAGTACTTC.

The chain uses TRBV3-1 (or the pseudogene TRBV3-2) and TRBJ1-2; D call uncertain. The CDR3 sequence is 14 residues long. Germline lookup yields CDR1 LGHDT and CDR2 YNNKEL (reference sequence). With 0 bases removed from V and 7 bases from J, the gap between germline ends came to 12 bases. CDR3 sequence: CASSQDRSMSGYTF. CDR3 in DNA: TGTGCCAGCAGCCAAGATCGGAGTATGAGTGGCTACACCTTC.

The V and J genes are TRBV2 and TRBJ1-2; 9 nucleotides line up with TRBD1. V shed 5 bases and J 5 bases; nucleotides not matched to a gene: 9. The CDR3 consists of 15 residues. Germline V gives CDR1 SNHLY, CDR2 FYNNEI. Written as DNA, the CDR3 is TGTGCCAGCAGTCCGGACAGGGGAAGTGGGTATGGCTACACCTTC. Its protein is CASSPDRGSGYGYTF.

The chain uses TRBV2 and TRBJ1-2; D not resolved. The ends were cut back, 2 bases at V and 5 bases at J, with 9 bases in the middle. Per germline, CDR1 SNHLY and CDR2 FYNNEI. This CDR3 contains 13 residues. The CDR3 reads CASSEYLRYGYTF. In DNA form, the CDR3 reads TGTGCCAGCAGTGAATACCTCAGATATGGCTACACCTTC.

The V and J genes are TRBV27 and TRBJ2-3, with 9 nucleotides matching TRBD1. Trimming took 6 bases from V and 11 from J; bases not matched to a gene: 12. Germline V CDR1 and CDR2: MNHEY, SMNVEV (reference sequence). The CDR3 sequence is 14 residues long. This CDR3 is CASSPTGGGEGQYF. For the CDR3, the DNA is TGTGCCAGCAGCCCGACAGGGGGTGGGGAGGGGCAGTATTTT.

The rearrangement joins TRBV6-5 to TRBJ1-2; 8 nucleotides agree with TRBD1. CDR1 MNHEY and CDR2 SVGAGI come from the germline V gene. J gave up 8 bases and V 0 bases, and 5 bases lay outside the gene matches. This CDR3 is 14 amino acids long. The CDR3 loop is CASSYSTTGGGYTF. DNA for the CDR3: TGTGCCAGCAGTTACTCGACTACAGGGGGAGGCTACACCTTC.

This clone has just a few counts. The chain links TRBV19 to TRBJ2-3; tentatively, D is TRBD2 (5 bases). There are 14 residues in the CDR3. Germline assignment: CDR1 LNHDA and CDR2 SQIVND (reference sequence). The V end was cut by 6 bases, the J end by 0 bases, with 10 bases between. The CDR3 region is CASSQRSSTDTQYF. CDR3 nucleotide sequence: TGTGCCAGTAGCCAGCGGTCTAGCACAGATACGCAGTATTTT.

V usage is TRBV6-1 and J usage is TRBJ2-2; D remains unclear. This CDR3 region has 13 residues. Trimming shortened V by 2 bases and J by 5 bases, and 6 bases separated the two germline ends. Germline V gene data show CDR1 as MNHNS and CDR2 as SASEGT. This chain's CDR3 is CASSEPVTGELFF. For the CDR3, the DNA is TGTGCCAGCAGTGAACCAGTTACCGGGGAGCTGTTTTTT.

This clone has a single count. The chain recombines TRBV3-1 (or the pseudogene TRBV3-2) with TRBJ1-3, with 9 bases aligning to TRBD1. The J segment lost 1 base and the V segment lost 4 bases, leaving 5 bases of the junction unmatched. The CDR3 extends over 16 amino acids. Germline-derived CDR1 and CDR2 are LGHDT and YNNKEL (reference sequence). The DNA of the CDR3 is TGTGCCAGCAGCCCGGACAGGGGAGCATCTGGAAACACCATATATTTT. Amino acids: CASSPDRGASGNTIYF.

The chain joins TRBV5-1 to TRBJ2-1; 7 nucleotides agree with TRBD1. The junction had 6 bases not matched to a gene; V was cut back by 4 bases and J by 5 bases. This CDR3 has 14 amino acids. CDR1 SGHRS and CDR2 YFSETQ come from the germline V gene. The CDR3 DNA is TGCGCCAGCAGCCTAGGGGGCAGAGACAATGAGCAGTTCTTC. It encodes CASSLGGRDNEQFF.

This clone has more than one count but fewer than ten. The chain couples TRBV6-5 to TRBJ2-7; TRBD1 matches at 7 bases. The CDR3 runs to 13 residues. The germline CDR1 and CDR2 sequences are MNHEY and SVGAGI. V was clipped by 7 bases and J by 2 bases; unmatched bases: 5. The CDR3 spells CASIRGQTYEQYF. The CDR3 DNA reads as TGTGCCAGCATTAGGGGACAGACCTACGAGCAGTACTTC.

The chain employs TRBV28 and TRBJ2-2; D might be TRBD1 (5 bases). This CDR3 region has 14 residues. Deletions cut 5 bases from V and 3 bases from J, with 10 bases between. CDR1 and CDR2 (germline): MDHEN, SYDVKM. The CDR3 region is CASSPGIDTGELFF. The CDR3 DNA reads TGTGCCAGCAGTCCAGGGATCGACACCGGGGAGCTGTTTTTT.

This clone came up once. The chain couples TRBV19 to TRBJ1-5; tentatively, D is TRBD1 (5 bases). V was pared by 7 bases and J by 2 bases, with 12 bases between. CDR3 length: 14 residues. Germline V lookup: CDR1 LNHDA, CDR2 SQIVND (reference sequence). The CDR3 here is CASKGEVGNQPQHF. The CDR3 region has the DNA TGTGCCAGTAAAGGGGAAGTGGGCAATCAGCCCCAGCATTTT.

This clone appeared a single time. The genes are TRBV7-2 and TRBJ2-1; possible D gene TRBD2, 5 bases. This CDR3 has 14 residues. Trimming removed 2 bases from V and 7 bases from J, with 12 bases in between. Germline values: CDR1 SGHTA, CDR2 FQGNSA. Here the CDR3 DNA reads TGTGCCAGCAGCTTATCCAGGACTGGGAATGAGCAGTTCTTC. Translation gives CASSLSRTGNEQFF. Full variable domain (outside the CDR3, taken from reference TRBV7-2 and TRBJ2-1): GAGVSQSPSNKVTEKGKDVELRCDPISGHTALYWYRQSLGQGLEFLIYFQGNSAPDKSGLPSDRFSAERTGGSVSTLTIQRTQQEDSAVYLCASSLSRTGNEQFFGPGTRLTVL.

About this clone itself: Relative to the germline gene, one junction end is altered; a read error may explain this. The chain recombines TRBV28 with TRBJ2-4, with D possibly TRBD2 on 6 matching bases. The CDR3 extends over 13 amino acids. The V gene's germline CDR1 is MDHEN and CDR2 SYDVKM. The CDR3 spells CASSLPGTLGPDF. In DNA form, the CDR3 reads TGTGCCAGCAGTTTACCCGGGACTCTAGGACCGGACTTC.

CDR3 nucleotides: TGTGCCAGAAGCTTGGACGGGAAACGTAATTCACCCCTCCACTTT. Translating gives CARSLDGKRNSPLHF. The rearrangement joins TRBV5-3 to TRBJ1-6; D is unclear. TRBV5-3 is placed among ORFs of uncertain function. The V end was cut by 0 bases, the J end by 6 bases, with 10 bases between. This CDR3 comprises 15 residues.

The chain carries TRBV28 and TRBJ1-5, with a tentative D call TRBD1 (6 bases). Germline V gives CDR1 MDHEN, CDR2 SYDVKM. V gave up 6 bases and J gave up 1 base, with 16 bases separating them. This CDR3 is 16 amino acids long. As DNA, the CDR3 is TGTGCCAGCAGGTCCTTTAGACAGGAGAGCAATCAGCCCCAGCATTTT. Translation: CASRSFRQESNQPQHF.